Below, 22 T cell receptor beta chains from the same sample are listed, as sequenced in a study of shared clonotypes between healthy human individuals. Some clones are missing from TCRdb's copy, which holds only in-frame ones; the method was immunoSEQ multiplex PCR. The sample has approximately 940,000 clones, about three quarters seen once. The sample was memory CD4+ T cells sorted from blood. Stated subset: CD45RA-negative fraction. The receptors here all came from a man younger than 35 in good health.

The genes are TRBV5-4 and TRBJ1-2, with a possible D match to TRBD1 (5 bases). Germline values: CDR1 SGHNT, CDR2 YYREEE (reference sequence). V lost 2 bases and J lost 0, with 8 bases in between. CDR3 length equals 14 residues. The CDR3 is CASSFGGTNYGYTF. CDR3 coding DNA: TGTGCCAGCAGCTTCGGGGGGACTAACTATGGCTACACCTTC.

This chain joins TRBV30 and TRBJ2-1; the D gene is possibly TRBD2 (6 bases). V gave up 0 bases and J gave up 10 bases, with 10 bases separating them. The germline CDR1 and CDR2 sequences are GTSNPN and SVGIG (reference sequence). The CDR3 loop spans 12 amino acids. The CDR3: CAWSVVRGEQFF. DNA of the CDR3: TGTGCCTGGAGTGTAGTGCGGGGCGAGCAGTTCTTC.

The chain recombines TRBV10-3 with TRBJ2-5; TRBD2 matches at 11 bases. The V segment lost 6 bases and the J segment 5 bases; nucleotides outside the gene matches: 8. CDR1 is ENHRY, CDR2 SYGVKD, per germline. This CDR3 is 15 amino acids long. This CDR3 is CAISPGLAARETQYF. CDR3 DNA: TGTGCCATCAGCCCGGGACTAGCGGCACGGGAGACCCAGTACTTC.

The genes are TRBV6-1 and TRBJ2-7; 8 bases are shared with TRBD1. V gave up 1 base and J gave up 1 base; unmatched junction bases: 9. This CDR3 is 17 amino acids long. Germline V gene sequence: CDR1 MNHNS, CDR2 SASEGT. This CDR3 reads CASSEGFDRGFSYEQYF. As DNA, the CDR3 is TGTGCCAGCAGTGAAGGGTTCGACAGGGGATTTTCCTACGAGCAGTACTTC.

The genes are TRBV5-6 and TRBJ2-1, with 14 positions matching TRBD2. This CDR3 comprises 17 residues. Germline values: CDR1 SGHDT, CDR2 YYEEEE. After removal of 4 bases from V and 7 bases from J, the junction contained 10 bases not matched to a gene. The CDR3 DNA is TGTGCCAGCAGCAAAGGACTAGCGGGGGGTAAACGAAATGAGCAGTTCTTC. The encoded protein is CASSKGLAGGKRNEQFF.

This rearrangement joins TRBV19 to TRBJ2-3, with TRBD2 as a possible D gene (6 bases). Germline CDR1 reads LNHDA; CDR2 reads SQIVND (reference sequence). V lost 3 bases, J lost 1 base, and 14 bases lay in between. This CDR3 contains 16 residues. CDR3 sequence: CASSMRGASGTDTQYF. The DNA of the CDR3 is TGTGCCAGTAGTATGAGAGGGGCTAGCGGCACAGATACGCAGTATTTT.

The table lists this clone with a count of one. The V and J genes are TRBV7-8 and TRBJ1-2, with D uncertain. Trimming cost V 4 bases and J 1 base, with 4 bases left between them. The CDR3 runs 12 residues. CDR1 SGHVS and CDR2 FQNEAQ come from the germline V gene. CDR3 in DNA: TGTGCCAGCAGCTCAGTTAACTATGGCTACACCTTC. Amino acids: CASSSVNYGYTF.

The DNA for the CDR3 is TGTGCCAGCAGCCGGAGCGGGGGGGCGGATACGCAGTATTTT. Amino acid sequence: CASSRSGGADTQYF. This chain joins TRBV11-3 and TRBJ2-3, with 10 positions matching TRBD2. Germline loops: CDR1 SGHNT, CDR2 YENEEA. V trimming: 5 bases; J trimming: 6 bases; junction bases outside the gene matches: 5. This CDR3 contains 14 residues.

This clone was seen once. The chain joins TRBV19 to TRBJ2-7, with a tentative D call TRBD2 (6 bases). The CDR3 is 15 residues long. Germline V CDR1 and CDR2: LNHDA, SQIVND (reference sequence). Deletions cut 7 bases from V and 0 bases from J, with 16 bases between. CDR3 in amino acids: CASTKDGGSSYEQYF. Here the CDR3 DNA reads TGTGCCAGTACCAAAGATGGGGGGAGCTCCTACGAGCAGTACTTC.

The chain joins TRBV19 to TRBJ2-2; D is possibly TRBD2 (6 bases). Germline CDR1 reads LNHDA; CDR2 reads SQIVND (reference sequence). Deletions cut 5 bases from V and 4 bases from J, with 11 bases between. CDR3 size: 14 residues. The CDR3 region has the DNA TGTGCCAGTAGTGGCGGGACCCTCACCGGGGAGCTGTTTTTT. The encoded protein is CASSGGTLTGELFF.

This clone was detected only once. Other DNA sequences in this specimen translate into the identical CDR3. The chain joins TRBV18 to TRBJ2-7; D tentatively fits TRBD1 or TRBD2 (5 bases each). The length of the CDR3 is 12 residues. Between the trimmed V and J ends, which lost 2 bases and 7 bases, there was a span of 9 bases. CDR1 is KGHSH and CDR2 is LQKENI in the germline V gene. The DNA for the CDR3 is TGTGCCAGCTCACCAGGGGGAAATGAGCAGTACTTC. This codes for CASSPGGNEQYF.

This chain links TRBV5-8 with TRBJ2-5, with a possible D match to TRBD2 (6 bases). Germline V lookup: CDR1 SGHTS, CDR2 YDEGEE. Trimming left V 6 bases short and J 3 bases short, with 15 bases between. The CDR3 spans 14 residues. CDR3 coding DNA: TGTGCCAGCACCCCGCGGGGCAGGGAAGAGACCCAGTACTTC. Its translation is CASTPRGREETQYF.

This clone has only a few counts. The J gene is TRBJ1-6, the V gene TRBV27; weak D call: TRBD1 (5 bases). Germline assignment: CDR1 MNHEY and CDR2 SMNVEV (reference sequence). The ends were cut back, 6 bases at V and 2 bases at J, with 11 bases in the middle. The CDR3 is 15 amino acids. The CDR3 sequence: CASRGQRAYNSPLHF. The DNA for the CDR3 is TGTGCCAGCAGGGGGCAGAGGGCCTATAATTCACCCCTCCACTTT.

The CDR3: CASSQEVSGANVLTF. CDR3 in DNA: TGCGCCAGCAGCCAAGAAGTCTCTGGGGCCAACGTCCTGACTTTC. The gene calls are TRBV4-3 and TRBJ2-6; D unclear. V was pared by 0 bases and J by 0 bases, with 3 bases between. Germline values: CDR1 LGHNA, CDR2 YSLEER. The CDR3 spans 15 residues.

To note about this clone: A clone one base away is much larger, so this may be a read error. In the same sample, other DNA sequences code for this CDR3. The CDR3 DNA follows: TGCGCCAGCAGTGCGTACCAAGAGACCCAGTACTTC. Translation gives CASSAYQETQYF. The rearrangement joins TRBV5-1 to TRBJ2-5; D is undetermined. V lost 5 bases and J 0 bases, leaving 5 bases between the germline ends. There are 12 residues in the CDR3. CDR1 SGHRS and CDR2 YFSETQ come from the germline V gene.

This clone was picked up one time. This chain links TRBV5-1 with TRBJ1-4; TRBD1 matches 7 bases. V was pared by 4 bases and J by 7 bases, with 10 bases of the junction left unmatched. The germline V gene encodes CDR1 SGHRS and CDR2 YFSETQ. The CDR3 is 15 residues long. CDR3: CASSTTGTAAEKLFF. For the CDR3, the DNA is TGCGCCAGCAGCACGACGGGGACAGCGGCTGAAAAACTGTTTTTT.

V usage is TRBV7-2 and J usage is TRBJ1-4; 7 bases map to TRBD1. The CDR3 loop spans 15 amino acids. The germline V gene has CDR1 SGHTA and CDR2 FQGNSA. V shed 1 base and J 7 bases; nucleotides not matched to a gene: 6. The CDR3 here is CASSLGTGRGEKLFF. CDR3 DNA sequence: TGTGCCAGCAGCTTAGGGACAGGACGGGGTGAAAAACTGTTTTTT.

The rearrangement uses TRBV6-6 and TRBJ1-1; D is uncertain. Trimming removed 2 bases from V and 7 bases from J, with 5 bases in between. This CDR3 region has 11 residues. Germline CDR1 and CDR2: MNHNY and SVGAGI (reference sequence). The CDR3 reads CASSYDGEAFF. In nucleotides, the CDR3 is TGTGCCAGCAGTTACGACGGTGAAGCTTTCTTT.

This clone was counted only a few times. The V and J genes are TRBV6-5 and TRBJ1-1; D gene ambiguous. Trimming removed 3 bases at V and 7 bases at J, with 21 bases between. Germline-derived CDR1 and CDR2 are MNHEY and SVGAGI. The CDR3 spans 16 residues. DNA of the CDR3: TGTGCCAGCAGTTATTCTTCCGGGTCCGCACTTAATGAAGCTTTCTTT. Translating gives CASSYSSGSALNEAFF.

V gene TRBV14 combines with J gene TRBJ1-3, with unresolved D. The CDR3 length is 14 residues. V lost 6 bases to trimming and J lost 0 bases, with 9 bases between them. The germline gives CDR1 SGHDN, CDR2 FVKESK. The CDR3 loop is CASSRRISGNTIYF. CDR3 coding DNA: TGTGCCAGCAGTCGCAGGATCTCTGGAAACACCATATATTTT.

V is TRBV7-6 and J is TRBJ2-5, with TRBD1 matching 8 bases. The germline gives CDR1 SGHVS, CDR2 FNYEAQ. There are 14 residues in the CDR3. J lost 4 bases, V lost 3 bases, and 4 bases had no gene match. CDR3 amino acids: CASSFQDRAETQYF. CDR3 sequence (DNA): TGTGCCAGCAGCTTCCAGGACAGGGCAGAGACCCAGTACTTC.

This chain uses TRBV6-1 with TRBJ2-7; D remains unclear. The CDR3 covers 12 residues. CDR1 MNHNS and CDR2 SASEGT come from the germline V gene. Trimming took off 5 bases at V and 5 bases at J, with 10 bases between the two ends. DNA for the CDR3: TGTGCCAGCAGTAGGGTGCCCCACGAGCAGTACTTC. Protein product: CASSRVPHEQYF.